The T cell receptor (beta chain) under discussion was sequenced for a study of blood T cell repertoires in COVID-19. At the level of the study: Italy, Spain and the United States were the sources of the convalescent and acute COVID-19 samples. The analysed material was cDNA or gDNA that came from T cells, B-cell-depleted T cells, or PBMCs.

This clone was seen only a few times. How the authors handled the data: It was from reference gene primer amplification that nucleated cell counts were estimated. The protocol was immunoSEQ multiplex PCR, while the TCRdb copy is restricted to in-frame clones and leaves out a portion. V, J and clone size derive from that table, while D and trimming were established from the DNA sequence. This sample yields fewer than 90,000 clones, of which approximately 90% are seen a single time; approximately 6.7% belongs to the top ten. Germline CDR1 and CDR2: SNHLY and FYNNEI. The CDR3 covers 12 residues. The germline V and J ends were trimmed by 7 bases and 8 bases, with 14 bases remaining between them.

V usage is TRBV2 and J usage is TRBJ1-2; D is possibly TRBD1 (6 bases). Sequenced sample: peripheral blood. The TCR originated in a woman at least 80 years old with active COVID-19. In nucleotides, the CDR3 is TGTGCCAGCAACATTCAGGGGCTCGGCTACACCTTC. Its protein is CASNIQGLGYTF.